This T cell receptor beta chain was captured in a study of blood T cell repertoires in COVID-19. Whole-study context: T cells, B-cell-depleted T cells, or PBMCs supplied cDNA or gDNA.

The data were produced by immunoSEQ multiplex PCR, yet TCRdb's version contains in-frame clones alone and is incomplete. The sample lists some 87,000 clones, around 92% occurring once. The CDR3 is 14 amino acids. Germline CDR1 is SGHDT and CDR2 is YYEEEE. V gave up 1 base and J gave up 7 bases, with 13 bases separating them. Input material: peripheral blood. The sequence was obtained from a woman aged 60-75 years with active COVID-19. This chain links TRBV5-6 with TRBJ2-3; D is undetermined. The CDR3: CASSLRSREYTQYF. For the CDR3, the DNA is TGTGCCAGCAGCTTGCGTAGTCGCGAGTATACGCAGTATTTT.